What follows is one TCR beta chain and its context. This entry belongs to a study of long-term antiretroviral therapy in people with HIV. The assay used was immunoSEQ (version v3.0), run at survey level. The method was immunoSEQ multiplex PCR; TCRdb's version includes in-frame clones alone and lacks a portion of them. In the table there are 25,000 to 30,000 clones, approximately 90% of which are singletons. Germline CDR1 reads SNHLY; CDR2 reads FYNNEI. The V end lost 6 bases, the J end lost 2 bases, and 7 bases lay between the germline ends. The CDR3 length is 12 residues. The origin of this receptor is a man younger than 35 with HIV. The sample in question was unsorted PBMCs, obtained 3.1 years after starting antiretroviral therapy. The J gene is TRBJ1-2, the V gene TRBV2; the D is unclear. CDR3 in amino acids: CASRDANYGYTF. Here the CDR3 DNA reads TGTGCCAGCAGGGACGCCAACTATGGCTACACCTTC.